Sequencing of this TCR beta chain was carried out in a study of control samples from healthy donors and cancer patients. CDR3 size: 15 residues. Unmatched junction bases numbered 7, after V lost 1 base and J lost 4 bases. CDR1 SGDLS and CDR2 YYNGEE come from the germline V gene. The assay was immunoSEQ multiplex PCR, and TCRdb's table has in-frame clones only and misses some. The sample consists of about 130,000 clones, approximately 90% of them appearing once. The sequencing sample was made of blood. The rearrangement uses TRBV9 and TRBJ1-2, with TRBD1 matching over 7 bases. This receptor was identified in a man younger than 35 in good health. CDR3 loop: CASSVRGQGVYGYTF. Here the CDR3 DNA reads TGTGCCAGCAGCGTAAGAGGGCAGGGGGTCTATGGCTACACCTTC.